This T cell receptor beta chain is drawn from a study of post-analysis software for immune sequencing data. The authors incorporated unique molecular identifiers into the TCR beta cDNA libraries. TCRdb reanalysed the PCR reads using MiXCR and keeps one entry per CDR3 protein. This sample carries 450,000 or so distinct CDR3 sequences, roughly 46% of them seen once, and the ten largest clones take about an eighth. CDR1 MNHEY and CDR2 SVGAGI come from the germline V gene. CDR3 length: 15 residues. Trimming took 5 bases from V and 7 from J, leaving 18 bases between them. Note on this clonotype: Its cognate antigen is unknown.

Study-wide points: A significant reduction in normalized Chao1 diversity was observed in multiple sclerosis patients versus controls. Patients had higher frequencies than controls of roughly 5 TRBV segments, including TRBV5-6, TRBV5-1 and TRBV20-1.

This clonotype originated in a girl aged 10-17 years with multiple sclerosis. The sequencing sample was made of blood. V is TRBV6-5 and J is TRBJ2-1; possibly TRBD2 for D (5 bases). CDR3 DNA: TGTGCCAGCAGTCCCGAAGGTGACTCGGGGAATGAGCAGTTCTTC. It specifies CASSPEGDSGNEQFF.